The present TCR beta chain was sequenced within a study of Ad26.COV2.S vaccination and SARS-CoV-2 variants. Points from the study as a whole: Quantification of TCR breadth and depth may have yielded underestimates of total T cell responses. Reportedly, spike-specific CD8+ and CD4+ T cell responses achieved substantial breadth once vaccination had taken place. Recipients of vaccine and of placebo showed similar breadth of their non-spike TCR repertoires.

In germline, CDR1 is WNHNN, CDR2 SYGVQD (reference sequence). The CDR3 spans 10 residues. Repertoires were generated with immunoSEQ multiplex PCR, while TCRdb's copy carries only in-frame clones and drops some. The sample has just over 350,000 clones, just over 90% seen once; the top ten hold 3% to 5%. As to this clone: Its antigen remains unidentified. Relative to the germline gene, one junction end is altered; a read error may explain this.

The specimen was peripheral blood, collected after recovery from COVID-19. The origin of this receptor is a human donor who had recovered from COVID-19. This chain uses TRBV10-1 with TRBJ2-7; D possibly corresponds to TRBD1 (5 bases). The CDR3 loop is CASSEKKGYF. The CDR3, as DNA: TGCGCCAGCAGCGAGAAAAAGGGGTATTTC.